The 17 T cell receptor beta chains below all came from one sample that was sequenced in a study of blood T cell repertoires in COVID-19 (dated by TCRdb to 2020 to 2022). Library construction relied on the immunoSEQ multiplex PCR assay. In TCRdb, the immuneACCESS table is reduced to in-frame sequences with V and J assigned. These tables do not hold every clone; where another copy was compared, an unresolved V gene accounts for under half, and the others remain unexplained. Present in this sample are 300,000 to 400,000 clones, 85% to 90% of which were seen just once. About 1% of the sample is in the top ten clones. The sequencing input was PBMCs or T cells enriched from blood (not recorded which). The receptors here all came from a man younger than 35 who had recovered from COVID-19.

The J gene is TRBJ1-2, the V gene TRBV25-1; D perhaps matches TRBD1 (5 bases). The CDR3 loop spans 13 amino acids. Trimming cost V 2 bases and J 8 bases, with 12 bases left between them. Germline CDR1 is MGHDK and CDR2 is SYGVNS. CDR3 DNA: TGTGCCAGCAGTGAACAGGGTCTAAAAGGCTACACCTTC. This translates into CASSEQGLKGYTF.

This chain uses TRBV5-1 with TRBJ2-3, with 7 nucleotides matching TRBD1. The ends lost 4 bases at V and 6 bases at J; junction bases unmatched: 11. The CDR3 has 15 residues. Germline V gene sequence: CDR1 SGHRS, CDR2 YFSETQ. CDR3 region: CASSKRQGPADTQYF. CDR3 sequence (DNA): TGCGCCAGCAGCAAAAGACAGGGACCGGCGGATACGCAGTATTTT.

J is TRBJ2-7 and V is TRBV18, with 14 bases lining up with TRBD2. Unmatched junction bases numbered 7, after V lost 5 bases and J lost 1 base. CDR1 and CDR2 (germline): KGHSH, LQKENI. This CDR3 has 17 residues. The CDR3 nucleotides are TGTGCCAGCTCAACGACTAGCGGGGGGGCCGGGTCCTACGAGCAGTACTTC. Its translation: CASSTTSGGAGSYEQYF. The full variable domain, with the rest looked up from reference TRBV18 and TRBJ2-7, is NAGVMQNPRHLVRRRGQEARLRCSPMKGHSHVYWYRQLPEEGLKFMVYLQKENIIDESGMPKERFSAEFPKEGPSILRIQQVVRGDSAAYFCASSTTSGGAGSYEQYFGPGTRLTVT.

In DNA, the CDR3 is TGTGCCAGCAGCGCGCGGGACAGGGGAGCGGGGAGTCAGCCCCAGCATTTT. Its translation: CASSARDRGAGSQPQHF. This chain uses TRBV7-2 with TRBJ1-5; 10 bases match TRBD1. Germline V gene data show CDR1 as SGHTA and CDR2 as FQGNSA. After removal of 5 bases from V and 6 bases from J, the junction contained 13 bases not matched to a gene. CDR3 length equals 17 residues.

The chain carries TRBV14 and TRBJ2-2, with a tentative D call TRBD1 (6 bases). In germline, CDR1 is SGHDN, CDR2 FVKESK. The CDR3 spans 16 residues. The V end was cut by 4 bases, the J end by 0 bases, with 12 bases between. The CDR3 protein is CASSPTGRPNTGELFF. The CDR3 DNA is TGTGCCAGCAGCCCAACAGGGCGCCCGAACACCGGGGAGCTGTTTTTT.

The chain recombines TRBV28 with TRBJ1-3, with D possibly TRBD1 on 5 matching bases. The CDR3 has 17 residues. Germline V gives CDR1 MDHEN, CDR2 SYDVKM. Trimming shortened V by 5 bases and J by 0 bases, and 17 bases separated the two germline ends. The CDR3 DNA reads TGTGCCAGCAGTGGGGGGGACCGACTAAGCTCTGGAAACACCATATATTTT. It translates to CASSGGDRLSSGNTIYF. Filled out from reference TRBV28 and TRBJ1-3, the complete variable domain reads DVKVTQSSRYLVKRTGEKVFLECVQDMDHENMFWYRQDPGLGLRLIYFSYDVKMKEKGDIPEGYSVSREKKERFSLILESASTNQTSMYLCASSGGDRLSSGNTIYFGEGSWLTVV.

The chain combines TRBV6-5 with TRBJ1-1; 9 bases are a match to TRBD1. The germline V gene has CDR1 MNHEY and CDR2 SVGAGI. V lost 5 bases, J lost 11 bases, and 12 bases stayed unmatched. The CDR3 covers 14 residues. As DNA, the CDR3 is TGTGCCAGCAGTATGGGACAGGGAAAAAGGGGGGCTTTCTTT. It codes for CASSMGQGKRGAFF.

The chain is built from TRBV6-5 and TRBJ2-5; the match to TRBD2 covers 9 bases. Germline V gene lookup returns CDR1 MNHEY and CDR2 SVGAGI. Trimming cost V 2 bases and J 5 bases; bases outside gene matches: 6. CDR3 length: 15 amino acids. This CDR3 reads CASSYEGLAGETQYF. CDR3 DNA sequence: TGTGCCAGCAGTTACGAGGGACTAGCTGGGGAGACCCAGTACTTC.

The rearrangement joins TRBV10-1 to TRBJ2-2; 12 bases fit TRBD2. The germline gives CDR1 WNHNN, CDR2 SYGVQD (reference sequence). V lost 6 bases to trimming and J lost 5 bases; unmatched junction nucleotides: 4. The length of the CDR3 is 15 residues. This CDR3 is CASSYTSGRTGELFF. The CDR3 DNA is TGCGCCAGCAGCTATACTAGCGGGAGGACCGGGGAGCTGTTTTTT.

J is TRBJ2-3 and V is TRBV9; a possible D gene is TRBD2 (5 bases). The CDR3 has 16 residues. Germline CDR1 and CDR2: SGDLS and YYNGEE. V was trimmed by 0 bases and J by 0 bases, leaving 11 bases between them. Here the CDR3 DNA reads TGTGCCAGCAGCGTAGGATTCGAGGGAAGCACAGATACGCAGTATTTT. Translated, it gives CASSVGFEGSTDTQYF.

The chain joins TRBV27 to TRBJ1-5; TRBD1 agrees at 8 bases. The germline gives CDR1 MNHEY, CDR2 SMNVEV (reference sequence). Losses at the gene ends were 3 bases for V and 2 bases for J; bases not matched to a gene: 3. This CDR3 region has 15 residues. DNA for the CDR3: TGTGCCAGCAGTTTCCAACAGGGGGGCAATCAGCCCCAGCATTTT. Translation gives CASSFQQGGNQPQHF.

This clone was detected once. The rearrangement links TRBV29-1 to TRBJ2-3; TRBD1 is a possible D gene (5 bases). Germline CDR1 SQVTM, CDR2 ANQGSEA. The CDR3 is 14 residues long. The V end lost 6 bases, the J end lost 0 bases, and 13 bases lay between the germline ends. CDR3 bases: TGCAGCGTCCGCAGGGTGGGAAGCACAGATACGCAGTATTTT. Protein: CSVRRVGSTDTQYF.

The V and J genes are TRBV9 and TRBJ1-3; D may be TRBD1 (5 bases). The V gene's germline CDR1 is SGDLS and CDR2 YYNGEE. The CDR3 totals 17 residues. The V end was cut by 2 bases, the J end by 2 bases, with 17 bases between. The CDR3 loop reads CASSVLLDSLPGNTIYF. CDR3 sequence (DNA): TGTGCCAGCAGCGTGCTGTTAGACAGTCTACCTGGAAACACCATATATTTT.

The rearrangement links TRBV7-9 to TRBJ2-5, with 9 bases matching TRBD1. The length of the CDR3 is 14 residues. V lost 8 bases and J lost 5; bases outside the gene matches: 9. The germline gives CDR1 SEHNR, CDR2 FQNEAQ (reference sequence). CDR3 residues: CASWGGQGIETQYF. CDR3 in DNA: TGTGCCAGCTGGGGAGGACAGGGGATCGAGACCCAGTACTTC.

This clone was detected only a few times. The CDR3 spells CASSLAGGNNSPLHF. DNA for the CDR3: TGTGCCAGCAGCTTGGCAGGGGGAAACAATTCACCCCTCCACTTT. The rearrangement joins TRBV7-2 to TRBJ1-6; 7 bases line up with TRBD1. Germline-derived CDR1 and CDR2 are SGHTA and FQGNSA. The CDR3 spans 15 residues. V gave up 3 bases and J gave up 7 bases; unmatched junction bases: 6.

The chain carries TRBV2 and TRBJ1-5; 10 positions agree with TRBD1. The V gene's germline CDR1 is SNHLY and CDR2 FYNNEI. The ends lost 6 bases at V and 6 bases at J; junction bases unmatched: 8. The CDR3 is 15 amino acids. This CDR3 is CASRETGGGGQPQHF. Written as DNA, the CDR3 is TGTGCCAGCAGAGAGACAGGGGGCGGAGGTCAGCCCCAGCATTTT.

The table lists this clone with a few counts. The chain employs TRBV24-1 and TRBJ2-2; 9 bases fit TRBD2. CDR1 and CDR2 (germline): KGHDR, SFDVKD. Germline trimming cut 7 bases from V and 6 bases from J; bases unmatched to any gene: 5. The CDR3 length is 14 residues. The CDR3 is CATSTGTSSGELFF. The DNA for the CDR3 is TGTGCCACCAGCACGGGGACTAGCTCCGGGGAGCTGTTTTTT.